A selection of T cell receptor beta chains follows, all from one sample in a study of blood T cells in healthy people across ages. One entry per CDR3 protein, called by TCRdb with MiXCR from the 5' RACE reads. The sample holds about 800,000 distinct CDR3 sequences, 58% seen once. The sample comprised blood. These receptors were collected from a young man in good health. The CDR3 runs from the conserved cysteine through the conserved F or W. The D gene is left open where the match is weak. Rows give clone size only sometimes, using once, few, many, or a class for an expanded clone.

d_gene: .; abundance: .; v_gene: TRBV19; j_gene: TRBJ2-7; CDR3nt: TGTGCCAGTAGTATAGTGCCGGCCTCTCCACAGGTGCAGTACTTC; CDR3aa: CASSIVPASPQVQYF
d_gene: .; abundance: .; v_gene: TRBV11-1; j_gene: TRBJ2-1; CDR3nt: TGTGCCAGCAGCTTAAACGGGGGCGGGAGCGGTTCTACAAGGGAGCAGTTCTTC; CDR3aa: CASSLNGGGSGSTREQFF
d_gene: .; abundance: few; v_gene: TRBV25-1; j_gene: TRBJ2-7; CDR3nt: TGTGCCAGCAGTGGAGAGGGGCTACTTAGACGTAGGGAGCAGTACTTC; CDR3aa: CASSGEGLLRRREQYF
d_gene: .; abundance: few; v_gene: TRBV20-1; j_gene: TRBJ1-5; CDR3nt: TGCAGTGCTAGTAGCGGGCTTGGGCAGCCCCAGCATTTT; CDR3aa: CSASSGLGQPQHF
d_gene: .; abundance: .; v_gene: TRBV7-9; j_gene: TRBJ2-1; CDR3nt: TGTGCCAGCAGCCCCCTATTTTTACTCAATGAGCAGTTCTTT; CDR3aa: CASSPLFLLNEQFF
d_gene: .; abundance: .; v_gene: TRBV30; j_gene: TRBJ1-1; CDR3nt: TGTGCCTGGACTACCACAACGAACACTGAAGCTTTCTTT; CDR3aa: CAWTTTTNTEAFF
d_gene: .; abundance: .; v_gene: TRBV6-2/TRBV6-3; j_gene: TRBJ2-1; CDR3nt: TGTGCCAGCAGACGACTCCTACACAATGAGCAGTTCTTC; CDR3aa: CASRRLLHNEQFF
d_gene: .; abundance: .; v_gene: TRBV29-1; j_gene: TRBJ2-5; CDR3nt: TGCAGCGTTGATGGGACCAACCAAGAGACCCAGTACTTC; CDR3aa: CSVDGTNQETQYF
d_gene: .; abundance: few; v_gene: TRBV20-1; j_gene: TRBJ1-2; CDR3nt: TGCAGCCATGGTGGCTACACCTTC; CDR3aa: CSHGGYTF
d_gene: .; abundance: .; v_gene: TRBV13; j_gene: TRBJ1-6; CDR3nt: TGTGCCAGCAGCCCGCCGGGGGTATCCCCCCTCCACTTT; CDR3aa: CASSPPGVSPLHF
d_gene: .; abundance: many; v_gene: TRBV7-2; j_gene: TRBJ2-5; CDR3nt: TGTGCCAGCAGCTTATTTTCCCCAGAGACCCAGTACTTC; CDR3aa: CASSLFSPETQYF
d_gene: TRBD2; abundance: .; v_gene: TRBV20-1; j_gene: TRBJ2-1; CDR3nt: TGCAGTGCTAGACGGGACTCGGTTCTCCTAGCGGCCTCCTACAATGAGCAGTTCTTC; CDR3aa: CSARRDSVLLAASYNEQFF
d_gene: .; abundance: .; v_gene: TRBV9; j_gene: TRBJ1-5; CDR3nt: TGTGCCAGCAGCGCAGGACCAGAGGGGAATCAGCCCCAGCATTTT; CDR3aa: CASSAGPEGNQPQHF